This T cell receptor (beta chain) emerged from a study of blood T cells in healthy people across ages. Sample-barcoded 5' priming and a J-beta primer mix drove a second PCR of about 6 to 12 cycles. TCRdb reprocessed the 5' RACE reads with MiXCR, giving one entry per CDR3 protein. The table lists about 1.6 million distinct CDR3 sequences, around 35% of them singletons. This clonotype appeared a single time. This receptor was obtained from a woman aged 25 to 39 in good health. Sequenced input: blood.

The DNA of the CDR3 is TGCAGTGCGATGGACCATGAGCAGTTCTTC. Amino acid sequence: CSAMDHEQFF. V gene TRBV20-1 combines with J gene TRBJ2-1; D gene uncertain. Trimming shortened V by 6 bases and J by 8 bases, and 8 bases separated the two germline ends. Per germline, CDR1 DFQATT and CDR2 SNEGSKA (reference sequence). The CDR3 runs to 10 residues.